A single sample is the source of the 14 T cell receptor beta chains below, sequenced in a study of blood T cell repertoires in COVID-19. Method: immunoSEQ multiplex PCR; TCRdb's copy keeps in-frame clones and lacks some. Among more than 95,000 clones listed, 89% were seen once. Input material: peripheral blood. The receptors shown here come from a woman aged 55-69 years with acute or convalescent COVID-19.

This sequence joins TRBV5-5 and TRBJ1-2; 12 nucleotides agree with TRBD1. CDR3 length: 16 amino acids. V was clipped by 4 bases and J by 6 bases; unmatched bases: 10. The germline V gene encodes CDR1 SGHKS and CDR2 YYEKEE (reference sequence). The CDR3, as DNA: TGTGCCAGCAGCAAAGGGACAGGGGGCTTAATCGATGGCTACACCTTC. It encodes CASSKGTGGLIDGYTF. The variable domain in full, completed from reference TRBV5-5 and TRBJ1-2, reads DAGVTQSPTHLIKTRGQQVTLRCSPISGHKSVSWYQQVLGQGPQFIFQYYEKEERGRGNFPDRFSARQFPNYSSELNVNALLLGDSALYLCASSKGTGGLIDGYTFGSGTRLTVV.

This sequence joins TRBV12-3 or TRBV12-4 and TRBJ2-7; D unresolved. The length of the CDR3 is 13 residues. The ends were cut back, 6 bases at V and 0 bases at J, with 9 bases in the middle. The CDR3 DNA is TGTGCCAGCAGCGCCGACACCTCCTACGAGCAGTACTTC. Amino acids: CASSADTSYEQYF.

The J gene is TRBJ1-4, the V gene TRBV25-1, with a possible D match to TRBD1 (5 bases). Germline CDR1 reads MGHDK; CDR2 reads SYGVNS. The CDR3 has 12 residues. Between the trimmed V and J ends, which lost 7 bases and 4 bases, there was a span of 7 bases. CDR3 in amino acids: CASTGLNEKLFF. The CDR3, as DNA: TGTGCCAGCACAGGGCTTAATGAAAAACTGTTTTTT. Together with reference TRBV25-1 and TRBJ1-4, the CDR3 gives the full variable domain: EADIYQTPRYLVIGTGKKITLECSQTMGHDKMYWYQQDPGMELHLIHYSYGVNSTEKGDLSSESTVSRIRTEHFPLTLESARPSHTSQYLCASTGLNEKLFFGSGTQLSVL.

The chain carries TRBV28 and TRBJ2-2; 7 nucleotides match TRBD1. The CDR3 covers 14 residues. The trim removed 7 bases at V and 0 bases at J, leaving 2 bases unmatched. The germline V gene encodes CDR1 MDHEN and CDR2 SYDVKM. CDR3 in DNA: TGTGCCAGCACCGGGACAGCGAACACCGGGGAGCTGTTTTTT. Translation: CASTGTANTGELFF. Drawing the rest from reference TRBV28 and TRBJ2-2, the complete variable domain is DVKVTQSSRYLVKRTGEKVFLECVQDMDHENMFWYRQDPGLGLRLIYFSYDVKMKEKGDIPEGYSVSREKKERFSLILESASTNQTSMYLCASTGTANTGELFFGEGSRLTVL.

The chain couples TRBV7-2 to TRBJ2-7; tentatively, D is TRBD2 (6 bases). Trimming took off 1 base at V and 3 bases at J, with 7 bases between the two ends. The CDR3 is 13 residues long. Germline assignment: CDR1 SGHTA and CDR2 FQGNSA. The CDR3 loop is CASSLVEGYEQYF. CDR3 nucleotide sequence: TGTGCCAGCAGCTTAGTGGAGGGCTACGAGCAGTACTTC.

The chain links TRBV24-1 to TRBJ2-2; 9 bases map to TRBD1. The CDR3 is 18 residues long. Germline values: CDR1 KGHDR, CDR2 SFDVKD. V shed 3 bases, J shed 4 bases, and the junction held 11 bases outside the gene matches. In DNA, the CDR3 is TGTGCCACCAGTGATCCACTCGCGGACAGGGGAGCCACCGGGGAGCTGTTTTTT. The encoded protein is CATSDPLADRGATGELFF.

V usage is TRBV5-4 and J usage is TRBJ2-1, with 10 bases aligning to TRBD2. This CDR3 has 15 residues. Germline CDR1 SGHNT, CDR2 YYREEE (reference sequence). Unmatched junction bases numbered 8, after V lost 4 bases and J lost 7 bases. CDR3 bases: TGTGCCAGCAGCCCTGGGGAGCGGGAGGGGAATGAGCAGTTCTTC. This codes for CASSPGEREGNEQFF.

CDR3 residues: CASSQGTGAQPQHF. The CDR3 DNA reads as TGTGCCAGCTCACAAGGGACAGGGGCGCAGCCCCAGCATTTT. The V call is TRBV18, the J call TRBJ1-5; TRBD1 matches 10 bases. This CDR3 is 14 amino acids long. The trim removed 4 bases at V and 7 bases at J, leaving 4 bases unmatched. Per germline, CDR1 KGHSH and CDR2 LQKENI.

The chain carries TRBV18 and TRBJ1-2, with 7 bases aligning to TRBD1. After removal of 3 bases from V and 4 bases from J, the junction contained 5 bases not matched to a gene. The germline V gene encodes CDR1 KGHSH and CDR2 LQKENI. There are 14 residues in the CDR3. This CDR3 is CASSPGQEFYGYTF. DNA for the CDR3: TGTGCCAGCTCACCCGGACAGGAATTCTATGGCTACACCTTC.

This chain uses TRBV14 with TRBJ1-2; D gene ambiguous. The CDR3 sequence is 13 residues long. CDR1 is SGHDN and CDR2 is FVKESK in the germline V gene. V lost 0 bases and J lost 8, with 10 bases in between. CDR3 in amino acids: CASSQEVSGGYTF. The CDR3 DNA sequence: TGTGCCAGCAGCCAAGAAGTTAGCGGCGGCTACACCTTC.

The chain couples TRBV10-3 to TRBJ1-3, with 7 bases matching TRBD1. Germline loops: CDR1 ENHRY, CDR2 SYGVKD. This CDR3 spans 14 amino acids. V dropped 0 bases and J dropped 6; count of bases not matched to a gene: 2. The CDR3 here is CAISESTGSNTIYF. The CDR3 coding sequence is TGTGCCATCAGTGAGTCGACAGGGTCAAACACCATATATTTT.

The chain has TRBV15 and TRBJ1-1; D call uncertain. The V gene lost 1 base and the J gene lost 1 base, with 10 bases spanning the gap. CDR1 LNHNV and CDR2 YYDKDF come from the germline V gene (reference sequence). This CDR3 comprises 15 residues. CDR3 sequence: CATSRGRESNTEAFF. The CDR3 region has the DNA TGTGCCACCAGCAGAGGGAGGGAGTCGAACACTGAAGCTTTCTTT.

The chain joins TRBV6-2 or TRBV6-3 to TRBJ2-7, with D possibly being TRBD2 (5 bases). The V gene lost 2 bases and the J gene lost 4 bases, with 6 bases spanning the gap. The CDR3 spans 12 residues. Germline loops: CDR1 MNHEY, CDR2 SVGEGT. Here the CDR3 DNA reads TGTGCCAGCAGTTACGAGGGATACGAGCAGTACGTC. It specifies CASSYEGYEQYV.

The chain couples TRBV2 to TRBJ1-2; 9 bases match TRBD1. Trimming cost V 4 bases and J 4 bases; bases outside gene matches: 7. The CDR3 runs 15 residues. Germline CDR1 and CDR2: SNHLY and FYNNEI. CDR3 sequence (DNA): TGTGCCAGCAGTGGGGACAGGGCATCCTCCTATGGCTACACCTTC. Amino acids: CASSGDRASSYGYTF.